This T cell receptor beta chain was observed in a study of cytotoxic CD8 clonotypes in ibrutinib-treated CLL. In the study overall: Response samples were taken after a median of approximately 11 months on treatment, range 6 to 36. Study-wide findings and caveats: At ibrutinib response, clonality increased, and at progression it declined back toward baseline. Patients with sustained remission and those progressing were sampled at differing times. Clonality correlated strongly with circulating CD8+ T cells and exceeded age-matched healthy donors at baseline.

Method: immunoSEQ multiplex PCR; TCRdb's copy keeps in-frame clones and lacks some. Counted here are roughly 150,000 clones, about 84% occurring once; the ten biggest clones make up about 4.9%. The CDR3 contains 15 residues. CDR1 and CDR2 from the germline V gene are SGHKS and YYEKEE (reference sequence). The ends lost 5 bases at V and 0 bases at J; junction bases unmatched: 5. In the case of this clone: Antigen unknown.

The source of this sequence is a human donor with chronic lymphocytic leukemia. This specimen was PBMCs, taken after 24 months of ibrutinib treatment. The chain joins TRBV5-5 to TRBJ1-1; 9 bases line up with TRBD1. The CDR3 region has the DNA TGTGCCAGCAGGGGACAGGGTGGGATGAACACTGAAGCTTTCTTT. It yields the protein CASRGQGGMNTEAFF.